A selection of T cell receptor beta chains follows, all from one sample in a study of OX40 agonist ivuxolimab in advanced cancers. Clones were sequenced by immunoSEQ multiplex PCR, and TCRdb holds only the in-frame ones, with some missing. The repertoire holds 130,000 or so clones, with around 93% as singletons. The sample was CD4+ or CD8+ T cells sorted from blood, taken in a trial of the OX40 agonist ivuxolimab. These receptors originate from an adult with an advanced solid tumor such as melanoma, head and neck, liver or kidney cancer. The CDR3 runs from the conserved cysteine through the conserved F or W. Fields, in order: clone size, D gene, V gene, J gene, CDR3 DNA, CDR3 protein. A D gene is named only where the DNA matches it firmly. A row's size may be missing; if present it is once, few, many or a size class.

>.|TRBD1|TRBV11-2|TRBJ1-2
TGTGCCAGCAGCTTAGTAAGACAGGGCGATGGCTACACCTTC
CASSLVRQGDGYTF
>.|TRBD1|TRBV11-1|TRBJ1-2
TGTGCCAGCAGCTTAGACAGGGGCAGAGACTATGGCTACACCTTC
CASSLDRGRDYGYTF
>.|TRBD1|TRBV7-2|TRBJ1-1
TGTGCCAGCAGCTTCAGGGACAGGAACACTGAAGCTTTCTTT
CASSFRDRNTEAFF
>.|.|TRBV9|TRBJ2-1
TGTGCCAGCAGTTTTAGCGGTTCCTACAATGAGCAGTTCTTC
CASSFSGSYNEQFF
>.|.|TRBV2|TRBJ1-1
TGTGCCAGCAGTGTCGACCTTCACACTGAAGCTTTCTTT
CASSVDLHTEAFF
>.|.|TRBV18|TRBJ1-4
TGTGCCAGCTCCCCTCTCGGGCAGGGGAGAACGGAAAAGGAAAAACTGTTTTTT
CASSPLGQGRTEKEKLFF
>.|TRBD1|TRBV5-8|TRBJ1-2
TGTGCCAGCAGCTCGGTGGGACAGCGAGTCAGGTCTGGCTACACCTTC
CASSSVGQRVRSGYTF
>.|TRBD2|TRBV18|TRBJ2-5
TGTGCCAGCTCACCTTCGCCTAGCGGAGAGACCCAGTACTTC
CASSPSPSGETQYF
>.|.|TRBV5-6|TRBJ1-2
TGTGCCAGCAGCTTGCCCCCTCTTCGTGGCTACACCTTC
CASSLPPLRGYTF
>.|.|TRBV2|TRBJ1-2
TGTGCCAGCAGTGTGGAGCGGTTCGGGAGAGGCTACACCTTC
CASSVERFGRGYTF
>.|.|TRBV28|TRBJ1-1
TGTGCCAGCAGTTTATTTACAGGGCGTATCACTGAAGCTTTCTTT
CASSLFTGRITEAFF
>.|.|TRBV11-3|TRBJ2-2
TGTGCCAGCAGCTTAGCGGGGTGGAACACCGGGGAGCTGTTTTTT
CASSLAGWNTGELFF
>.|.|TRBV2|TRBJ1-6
TGTGCCAGCAGTGAAACGGGGGGTTCACCCCTCCACTTT
CASSETGGSPLHF
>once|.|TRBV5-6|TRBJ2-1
TGTGCCAGCAGCTTCGCGGACGGAAAGCAGTTCTTC
CASSFADGKQFF
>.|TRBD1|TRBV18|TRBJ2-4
TGTGCCAGCTCACCTCCAAGGACAGGGGTAAACATTCAGTACTTC
CASSPPRTGVNIQYF